Given below is one T cell receptor beta chain in context. The data were obtained in a study of blood T cell repertoires in COVID-19. Study-wide background: Some COVID-19 samples were acute and others convalescent; all came from the United States, Italy and Spain.

Measured with immunoSEQ multiplex PCR; TCRdb has only the in-frame clones, and not every one. The repertoire includes more than 95,000 clones, roughly 85% of them detected once, and approximately 2.5% sits in the top ten. The origin of this receptor is a man aged 25 to 45 with acute or convalescent COVID-19. The sequenced material came from peripheral blood.

The CDR3 coding sequence is TGTGCCAGCAGCCGTAGACTAGCGGGGAGACAAGAGACCCAGTACTTC. Amino acid sequence: CASSRRLAGRQETQYF. The V and J genes are TRBV11-1 and TRBJ2-5, with 11 bases aligning to TRBD2. This CDR3 is 16 amino acids long. The junction had 7 bases not matched to a gene; V was cut back by 5 bases and J by 2 bases. Germline loops: CDR1 SGHAT, CDR2 FQDESV (reference sequence).